The 25 T cell receptor beta chains in this list originate from one sample, sequenced in a study of early T cells in non-severe SARS-CoV-2 infection. TCRdb re-analysed the 5' RACE reads in MiXCR, keeping a single row per CDR3 protein. The sample has about 64,000 distinct CDR3 sequences, about 10% seen once. This specimen consisted of whole blood, obtained at baseline. These receptors came from an adult who was a healthcare worker with PCR-confirmed SARS-CoV-2 infection or an uninfected control (not recorded which).

This chain links TRBV9 with TRBJ1-6; D not resolved. In germline, CDR1 is SGDLS, CDR2 YYNGEE. With 0 bases removed from V and 8 bases from J, the gap between germline ends came to 6 bases. This CDR3 is built from 13 residues. The CDR3 loop is CASSVGGDSPLHF. The CDR3 DNA sequence: TGTGCCAGCAGCGTAGGCGGGGATTCACCCCTCCACTTT.

This clonotype was observed many times. The chain combines TRBV14 with TRBJ2-1; TRBD2 matches at 10 bases. Trimming cost V 1 base and J 9 bases; bases outside gene matches: 9. The CDR3 totals 16 residues. The germline V gene encodes CDR1 SGHDN and CDR2 FVKESK. The CDR3 sequence is CASSQVASGRASEQFF. The CDR3 DNA follows: TGTGCCAGCAGCCAAGTAGCCAGCGGGAGGGCTAGTGAGCAGTTCTTC.

The chain links TRBV5-1 to TRBJ2-5; a possible D gene is TRBD1 (5 bases). V gave up 0 bases and J gave up 7 bases, with 16 bases separating them. The CDR3 runs to 15 residues. The germline CDR1 and CDR2 sequences are SGHRS and YFSETQ. The CDR3, as DNA: TGCGCCAGCAGCTTGGAAGGGCCAGGTCAGGGGACCCAGTACTTC. This translates into CASSLEGPGQGTQYF.

The chain carries TRBV18 and TRBJ2-7, with 10 bases aligning to TRBD1. After removal of 4 bases from V and 7 bases from J, the junction contained 16 bases not matched to a gene. CDR3 length equals 17 residues. Germline CDR1 KGHSH, CDR2 LQKENI. This chain's CDR3 is CASSLSNPGQGRGEQYF. In nucleotides, the CDR3 is TGTGCCAGCTCACTATCGAACCCGGGACAGGGGAGAGGGGAGCAGTACTTC.

V usage is TRBV19 and J usage is TRBJ2-2, with 7 positions matching TRBD1. The J segment lost 5 bases and the V segment lost 7 bases, leaving 10 bases of the junction unmatched. This CDR3 has 15 amino acids. Germline CDR1 and CDR2: LNHDA and SQIVND (reference sequence). Here the CDR3 DNA reads TGTGCCAGTACCCCGGTATCACAGGGGACCGGGGAGCTGTTTTTT. Encoded protein: CASTPVSQGTGELFF. Filled out from reference TRBV19 and TRBJ2-2, the complete variable domain reads DGGITQSPKYLFRKEGQNVTLSCEQNLNHDAMYWYRQDPGQGLRLIYYSQIVNDFQKGDIAEGYSVSREKKESFPLTVTSAQKNPTAFYLCASTPVSQGTGELFFGEGSRLTVL.

This clonotype came up many times. The junction and the germline gene differ at one end; a read error may be behind it. V and J are TRBV7-7 and TRBJ2-7; 9 positions agree with TRBD1. Germline loops: CDR1 SSHAT, CDR2 FNYEAQ (reference sequence). The CDR3 is 15 residues long. The CDR3 loop is CASSLDGTGNYEQYF. The CDR3 DNA follows: TGTGCTAGCAGCTTAGACGGGACAGGGAACTACGAGCAGTACTTC.

This clonotype has only a few counts. The chain uses TRBV12-5 and TRBJ1-1; D call uncertain. Looked up from germline, CDR1 is LGHNT and CDR2 is FRNRAP. The CDR3 length is 15 residues. V was cut by 8 bases and J by 3 bases, with 19 bases left in between. The CDR3 sequence is CASTPAKRPDTEAFF. DNA of the CDR3: TGTGCTAGTACCCCAGCCAAGCGGCCCGACACTGAAGCTTTCTTT.

V is TRBV24-1 and J is TRBJ2-3, with 12 bases aligning to TRBD2. With V trimmed by 4 bases and J by 2 bases, 3 bases remained unmatched. Germline values: CDR1 KGHDR, CDR2 SFDVKD. CDR3 length: 16 residues. CDR3 sequence (DNA): TGTGCCACCAGTGACGGACTAGCGGGGCTCACAGATACGCAGTATTTT. Translating gives CATSDGLAGLTDTQYF.

This clonotype has a handful of counts. J is TRBJ2-1 and V is TRBV11-1; 9 nucleotides line up with TRBD2. The junction had 12 bases not matched to a gene; V was cut back by 5 bases and J by 7 bases. Germline CDR1 SGHAT, CDR2 FQDESV (reference sequence). This CDR3 spans 16 amino acids. This CDR3 is CASSPQGLARGNEQFF. CDR3 sequence (DNA): TGTGCCAGCAGCCCTCAGGGACTAGCACGGGGTAATGAGCAGTTCTTC.

This clonotype was found a few times. The chain carries TRBV20-1 and TRBJ1-1; D not certain. V was trimmed by 6 bases and J by 3 bases, leaving 20 bases between them. This CDR3 region has 15 residues. The germline V gene encodes CDR1 DFQATT and CDR2 SNEGSKA (reference sequence). As DNA, the CDR3 is TGCAGTGCCGGAGTAGCGACATTCCTTTACACTGAAGCTTTCTTT. Translating it yields CSAGVATFLYTEAFF.

V and J are TRBV7-6 and TRBJ2-7; D might be TRBD1 (7 bases). This CDR3 comprises 15 residues. Germline lookup yields CDR1 SGHVS and CDR2 FNYEAQ. The V and J ends lost 5 bases and 2 bases respectively, with 16 bases between them. CDR3 sequence reads: CASSPQGGPTYEQYF. The CDR3 bases are TGTGCCAGCAGCCCCCAGGGGGGCCCCACCTACGAGCAGTACTTC.

In its sample, this clonotype was seen many times. The chain combines TRBV3-1 with TRBJ1-1; 9 nucleotides match TRBD1. Per the germline V gene, CDR1 is LGHDT and CDR2 is YNNKEL (reference sequence). Trimming took 7 bases from V and 5 from J; bases not matched to a gene: 11. This CDR3 is built from 15 residues. In DNA, the CDR3 is TGTGCCAGCAACCGTTTTGACAGGGGGTCTACTGAAGCTTTCTTT. Protein sequence: CASNRFDRGSTEAFF.

This clonotype was picked up a small number of times. J is TRBJ2-1 and V is TRBV7-2; a weak D match, TRBD2 (5 bases). The germline gives CDR1 SGHTA, CDR2 FQGNSA. CDR3 length: 11 residues. V dropped 5 bases and J dropped 10 bases, with 9 bases sitting between them. The CDR3 sequence is CASSLIAEQFF. The CDR3 nucleotides read TGTGCCAGCAGCCTCATAGCGGAGCAGTTCTTC.

This clonotype was seen more than once but under ten times. CDR3 bases: TGTGCCAGCAGCTTAGGTGGGACAGGAGGAGAGACCCAGTACTTC. It specifies CASSLGGTGGETQYF. This chain links TRBV7-3 with TRBJ2-5; 8 nucleotides agree with TRBD1. There are 15 residues in the CDR3. Germline V lookup: CDR1 SGHTA, CDR2 FQGTGA. With V trimmed by 2 bases and J by 4 bases, 6 bases remained unmatched.

The genes are TRBV7-9 and TRBJ2-1, with no clear D. Germline V gene lookup returns CDR1 SEHNR and CDR2 FQNEAQ (reference sequence). The CDR3 is 15 amino acids. Between the trimmed V and J ends, which lost 2 bases and 6 bases, there was a span of 14 bases. Here the CDR3 reads CASSLMPGSINEQFF. The CDR3 nucleotides read TGTGCCAGCAGCTTAATGCCGGGCTCGATCAATGAGCAGTTCTTC.

This clonotype was picked up a small number of times. The chain has TRBV4-1 and TRBJ2-7, with TRBD2 identical over 10 bases. The CDR3 has 15 residues. V lost 2 bases, J lost 2 bases, and 3 bases stayed unmatched. Germline CDR1 is MGHRA and CDR2 is YSYEKL. CDR3 loop: CASSQILAGPYEQYF. CDR3 sequence (DNA): TGCGCCAGCAGCCAAATACTAGCGGGACCCTACGAGCAGTACTTC.

This clonotype was seen a handful of times. V gene TRBV9 combines with J gene TRBJ2-3, with 8 bases matching TRBD2. The CDR3 spans 17 residues. J was trimmed by 4 bases and V by 4 bases; bases with no gene match: 14. CDR1 is SGDLS and CDR2 is YYNGEE in the germline V gene. CDR3 DNA sequence: TGTGCCAGCAGCCCTGGAGTAGTAGCGGGACGAGCAGATACGCAGTATTTT. The encoded protein is CASSPGVVAGRADTQYF.

This clonotype occurred a few times. The chain joins TRBV10-2 to TRBJ2-7, with 11 bases lining up with TRBD2. Germline V gives CDR1 WSHSY, CDR2 SAAADI. V dropped 6 bases and J dropped 2; count of bases not matched to a gene: 12. This CDR3 has 17 residues. The CDR3 sequence is CASREGLAEGGPYEQYF. The CDR3 region has the DNA TGCGCCAGCAGGGAGGGACTAGCGGAGGGGGGCCCCTACGAGCAGTACTTC.

Many counts were recorded for this clonotype. J is TRBJ1-5 and V is TRBV19; the D is unclear. Germline V gene sequence: CDR1 LNHDA, CDR2 SQIVND (reference sequence). The ends were cut back, 5 bases at V and 4 bases at J, with 9 bases in the middle. This CDR3 region has 13 residues. The CDR3 loop is CASSPTVNQPQHF. The CDR3 nucleotides read TGTGCCAGTAGTCCGACGGTAAATCAGCCCCAGCATTTT.

This clonotype was recorded many times. The chain has TRBV7-9 and TRBJ1-6; no clear D gene. Germline V gives CDR1 SEHNR, CDR2 FQNEAQ (reference sequence). The V and J ends lost 5 bases and 9 bases respectively, with 8 bases between them. The CDR3 is 12 amino acids. The CDR3 region has the DNA TGTGCCAGCAGCCGTACTCGTTCACCCCTCCACTTT. This codes for CASSRTRSPLHF.

There are a few counts of this clonotype. Here the CDR3 DNA reads TGTGCCAGCAGTGCCGGGACAGGCGAGCAGTACTTC. Protein sequence: CASSAGTGEQYF. The chain joins TRBV6-4 to TRBJ2-7, with 8 bases lining up with TRBD1. V gave up 4 bases and J gave up 6 bases; unmatched junction bases: 2. CDR1 is MRHNA, CDR2 SNTAGT, per germline. The CDR3 length is 12 residues.

There are a few counts of this clonotype. This rearrangement joins TRBV5-1 to TRBJ2-7; 7 positions match TRBD1. V lost 0 bases, J lost 0 bases, and 9 bases stayed unmatched. This CDR3 is built from 17 residues. Germline loops: CDR1 SGHRS, CDR2 YFSETQ. The CDR3 spells CASSLEPPGQSSYEQYF. DNA of the CDR3: TGCGCCAGCAGCTTGGAGCCCCCGGGACAGAGCTCCTACGAGCAGTACTTC.

The chain combines TRBV5-6 with TRBJ2-2; D tentatively fits TRBD1 or TRBD2 (5 bases each). The CDR3 spans 16 residues. The V end lost 1 base, the J end lost 0 bases, and 10 bases lay between the germline ends. Per germline, CDR1 SGHDT and CDR2 YYEEEE. The CDR3 DNA is TGTGCCAGCAGCTTGTTCGGGACGACGAACACCGGGGAGCTGTTTTTT. It encodes CASSLFGTTNTGELFF.

This clonotype was detected only a few times. The rearrangement uses TRBV6-6 and TRBJ2-7; weak D call: TRBD1 (6 bases). The germline CDR1 and CDR2 sequences are MNHNY and SVGAGI (reference sequence). V was clipped by 3 bases and J by 7 bases, with 16 bases between them. There are 14 residues in the CDR3. The CDR3 here is CASSYGRGALEQYF. The DNA for the CDR3 is TGTGCCAGCAGTTATGGCAGGGGAGCCCTGGAGCAGTACTTC.

The chain couples TRBV5-1 to TRBJ2-3; D possibly uses TRBD1 or TRBD2 (5 bases each). The CDR3 runs to 15 residues. The V end lost 3 bases, the J end lost 2 bases, and 13 bases lay between the germline ends. Germline V gene data show CDR1 as SGHRS and CDR2 as YFSETQ. The CDR3 nucleotides read TGCGCCAGCAGCTCCCAGGGACCTAACACAGATACGCAGTATTTT. Its protein is CASSSQGPNTDTQYF.